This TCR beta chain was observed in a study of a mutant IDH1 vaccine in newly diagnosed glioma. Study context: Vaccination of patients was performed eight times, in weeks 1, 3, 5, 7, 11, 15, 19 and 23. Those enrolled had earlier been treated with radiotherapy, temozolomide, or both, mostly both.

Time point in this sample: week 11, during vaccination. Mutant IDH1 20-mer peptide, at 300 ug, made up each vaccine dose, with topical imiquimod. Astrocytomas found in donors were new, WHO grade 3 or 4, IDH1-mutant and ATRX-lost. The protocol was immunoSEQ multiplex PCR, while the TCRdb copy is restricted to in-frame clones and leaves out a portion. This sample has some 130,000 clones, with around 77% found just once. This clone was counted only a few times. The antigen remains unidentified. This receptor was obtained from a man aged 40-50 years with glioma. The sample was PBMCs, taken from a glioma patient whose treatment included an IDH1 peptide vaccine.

CDR3 DNA sequence: TGTGCCAGCAGCCTAAGCCCCCAAGAGACCCAGTACTTC. Residues: CASSLSPQETQYF. This rearrangement joins TRBV11-1 to TRBJ2-5; D gene unclear. Trimming shortened V by 5 bases and J by 1 base, and 8 bases separated the two germline ends. CDR3 length: 13 residues. Germline assignment: CDR1 SGHAT and CDR2 FQDESV (reference sequence).